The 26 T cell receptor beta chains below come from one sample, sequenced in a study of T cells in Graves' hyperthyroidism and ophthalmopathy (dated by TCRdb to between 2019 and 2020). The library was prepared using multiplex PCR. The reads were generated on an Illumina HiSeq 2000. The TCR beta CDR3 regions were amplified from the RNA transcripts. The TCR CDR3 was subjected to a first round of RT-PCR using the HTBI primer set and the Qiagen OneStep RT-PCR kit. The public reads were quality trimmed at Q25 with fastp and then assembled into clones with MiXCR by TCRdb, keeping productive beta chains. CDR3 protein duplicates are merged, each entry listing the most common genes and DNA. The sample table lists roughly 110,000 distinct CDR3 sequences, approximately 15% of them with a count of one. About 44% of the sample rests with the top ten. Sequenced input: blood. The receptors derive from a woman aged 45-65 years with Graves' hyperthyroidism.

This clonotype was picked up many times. In DNA form, the CDR3 reads TGTGCCAGCAGTGAATTTTTCGGGACTCCATTCACAGATACGCAGTATTTT. Amino acids: CASSEFFGTPFTDTQYF. The rearrangement uses TRBV6-1 and TRBJ2-3, with a weak D call TRBD2 (6 bases). This CDR3 spans 17 amino acids. Deletions cut 2 bases from V and 2 bases from J, with 17 bases between. CDR1 is MNHNS, CDR2 SASEGT, per germline.

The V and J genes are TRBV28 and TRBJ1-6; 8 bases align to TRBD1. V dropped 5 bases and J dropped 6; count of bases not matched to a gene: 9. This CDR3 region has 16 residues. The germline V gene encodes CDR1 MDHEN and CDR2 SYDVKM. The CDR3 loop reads CASSTRGRHGNSPLHF. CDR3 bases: TGTGCCAGCAGTACCAGGGGGCGCCACGGTAATTCACCCCTCCACTTT.

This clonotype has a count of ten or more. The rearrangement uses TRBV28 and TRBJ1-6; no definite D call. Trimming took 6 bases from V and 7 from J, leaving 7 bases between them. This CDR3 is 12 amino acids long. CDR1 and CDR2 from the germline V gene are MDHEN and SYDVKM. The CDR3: CASRDRNSPLHF. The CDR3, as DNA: TGTGCCAGCAGGGACCGGAATTCACCCCTCCACTTT.

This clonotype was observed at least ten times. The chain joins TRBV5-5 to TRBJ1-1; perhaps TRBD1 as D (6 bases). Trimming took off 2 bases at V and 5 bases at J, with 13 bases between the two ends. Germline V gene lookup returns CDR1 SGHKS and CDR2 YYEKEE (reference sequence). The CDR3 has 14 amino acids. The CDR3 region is CASSLGGGDTEAFF. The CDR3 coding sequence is TGTGCCAGCAGCTTAGGGGGAGGAGATACTGAAGCTTTCTTT. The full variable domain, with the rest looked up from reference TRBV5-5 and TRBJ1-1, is DAGVTQSPTHLIKTRGQQVTLRCSPISGHKSVSWYQQVLGQGPQFIFQYYEKEERGRGNFPDRFSARQFPNYSSELNVNALLLGDSALYLCASSLGGGDTEAFFGQGTRLTVV.

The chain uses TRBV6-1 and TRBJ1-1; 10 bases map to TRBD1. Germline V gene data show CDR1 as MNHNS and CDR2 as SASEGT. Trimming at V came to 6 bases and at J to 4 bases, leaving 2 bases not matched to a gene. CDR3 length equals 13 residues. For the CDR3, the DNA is TGTGCCAGCAGCGGGGACAGGGGCACTGAAGCTTTCTTT. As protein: CASSGDRGTEAFF.

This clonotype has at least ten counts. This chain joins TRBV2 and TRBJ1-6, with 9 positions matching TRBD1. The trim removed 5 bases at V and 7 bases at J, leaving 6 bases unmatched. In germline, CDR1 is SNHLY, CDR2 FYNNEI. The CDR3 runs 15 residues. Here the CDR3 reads CASSREGTGNSPLHF. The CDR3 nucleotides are TGTGCCAGCAGTCGAGAGGGGACAGGGAATTCACCCCTCCACTTT.

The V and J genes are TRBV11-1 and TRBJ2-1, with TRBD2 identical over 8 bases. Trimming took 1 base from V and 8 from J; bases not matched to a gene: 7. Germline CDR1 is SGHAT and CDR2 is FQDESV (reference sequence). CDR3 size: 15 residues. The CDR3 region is CASSLGSGSRHEQFF. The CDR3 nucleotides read TGTGCCAGCAGCTTAGGAAGCGGGAGTAGGCATGAGCAGTTCTTC.

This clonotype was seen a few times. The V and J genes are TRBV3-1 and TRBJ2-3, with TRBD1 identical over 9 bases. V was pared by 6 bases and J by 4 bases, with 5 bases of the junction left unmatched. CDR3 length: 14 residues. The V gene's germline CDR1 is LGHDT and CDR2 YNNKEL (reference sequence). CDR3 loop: CASSLRTGADTQYF. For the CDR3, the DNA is TGTGCCAGCAGTCTAAGGACAGGGGCAGATACGCAGTATTTT.

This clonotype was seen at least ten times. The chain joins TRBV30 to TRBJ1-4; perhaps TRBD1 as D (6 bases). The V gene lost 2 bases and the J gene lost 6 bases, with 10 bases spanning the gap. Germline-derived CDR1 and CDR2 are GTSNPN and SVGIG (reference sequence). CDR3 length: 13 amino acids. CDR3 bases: TGTGCCTGGAGTTCGGACAGATATGAAAAACTGTTTTTT. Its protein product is CAWSSDRYEKLFF.

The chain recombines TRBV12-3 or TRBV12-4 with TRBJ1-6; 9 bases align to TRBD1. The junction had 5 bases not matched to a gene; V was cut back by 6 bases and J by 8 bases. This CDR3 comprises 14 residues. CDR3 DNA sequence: TGTGCCAGCAGGAGACAGGGGGACGATTCACCCCTCCACTTT. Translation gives CASRRQGDDSPLHF.

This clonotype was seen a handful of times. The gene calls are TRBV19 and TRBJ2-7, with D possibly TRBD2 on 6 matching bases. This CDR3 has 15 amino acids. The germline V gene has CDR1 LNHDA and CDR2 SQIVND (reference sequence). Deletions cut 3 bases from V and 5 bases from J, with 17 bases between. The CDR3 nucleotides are TGTGCCAGTAGTATCCGGCGGGATGGTAGCCACGAGCAGTACTTC. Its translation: CASSIRRDGSHEQYF.

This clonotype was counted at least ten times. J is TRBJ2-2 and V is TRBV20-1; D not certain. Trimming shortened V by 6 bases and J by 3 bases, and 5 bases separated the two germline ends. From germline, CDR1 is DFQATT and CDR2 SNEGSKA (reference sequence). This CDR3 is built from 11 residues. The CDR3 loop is CSAEYTGELFF. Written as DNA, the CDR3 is TGCAGTGCCGAATACACCGGGGAGCTGTTTTTT.

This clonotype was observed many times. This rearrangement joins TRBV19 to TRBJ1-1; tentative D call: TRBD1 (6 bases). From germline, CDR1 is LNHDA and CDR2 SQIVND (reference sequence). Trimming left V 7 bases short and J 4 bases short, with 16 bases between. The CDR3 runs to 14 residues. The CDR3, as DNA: TGTGCCAGTACGAAACAGGGACACACCACTGAAGCTTTCTTT. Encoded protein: CASTKQGHTTEAFF.

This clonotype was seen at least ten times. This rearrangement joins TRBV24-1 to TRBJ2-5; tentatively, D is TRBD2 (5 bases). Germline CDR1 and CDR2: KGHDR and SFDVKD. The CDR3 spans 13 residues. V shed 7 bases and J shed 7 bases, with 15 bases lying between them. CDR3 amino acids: CATSPGNKGTQYF. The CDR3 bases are TGTGCCACCAGCCCCGGGAATAAAGGGACCCAGTACTTC.

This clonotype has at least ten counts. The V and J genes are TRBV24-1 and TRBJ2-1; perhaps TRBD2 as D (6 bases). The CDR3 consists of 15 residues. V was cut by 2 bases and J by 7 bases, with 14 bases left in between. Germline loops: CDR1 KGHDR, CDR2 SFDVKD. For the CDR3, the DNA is TGTGCCACCAGTGATTCGTGGGAGGTAGGAAATGAGCAGTTCTTC. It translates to CATSDSWEVGNEQFF.

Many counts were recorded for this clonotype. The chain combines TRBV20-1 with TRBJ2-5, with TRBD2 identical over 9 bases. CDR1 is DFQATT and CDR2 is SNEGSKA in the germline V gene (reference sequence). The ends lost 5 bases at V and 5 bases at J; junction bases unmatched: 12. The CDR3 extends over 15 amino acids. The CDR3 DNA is TGCAGTGCTCCCACAGCGGGGGGAGAGACGGAGACCCAGTACTTC. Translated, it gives CSAPTAGGETETQYF.

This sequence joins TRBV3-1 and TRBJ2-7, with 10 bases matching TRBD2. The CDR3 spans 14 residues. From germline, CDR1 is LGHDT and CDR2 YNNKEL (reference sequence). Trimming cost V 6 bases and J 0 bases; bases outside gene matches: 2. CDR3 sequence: CASSPSGSSYEQYV. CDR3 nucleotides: TGTGCCAGCAGTCCTAGCGGGAGCTCCTACGAGCAGTACGTC.

The CDR3 nucleotides read TGTGCCAGCAGTTACTCGATGGGACACACGAGCACCGGGGAGCTGTTTTTT. This encodes CASSYSMGHTSTGELFF. This sequence joins TRBV6-5 and TRBJ2-2; a possible D gene is TRBD1 (6 bases). The germline gives CDR1 MNHEY, CDR2 SVGAGI. Trimming took 0 bases from V and 4 from J, leaving 15 bases between them. The CDR3 totals 17 residues.

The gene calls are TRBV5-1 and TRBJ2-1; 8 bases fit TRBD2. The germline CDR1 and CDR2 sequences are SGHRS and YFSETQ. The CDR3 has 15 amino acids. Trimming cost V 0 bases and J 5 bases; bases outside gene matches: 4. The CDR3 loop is CASSLVSSGHNEQFF. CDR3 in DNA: TGCGCCAGCAGCTTGGTCTCTAGCGGGCACAATGAGCAGTTCTTC.

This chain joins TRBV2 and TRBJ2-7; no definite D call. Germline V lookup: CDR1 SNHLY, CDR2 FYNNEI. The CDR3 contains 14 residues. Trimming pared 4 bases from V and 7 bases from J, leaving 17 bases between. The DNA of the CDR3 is TGTGCCAGCAGTGGGGCAGCAGTCCGTGGGGAGCAGTACGTC. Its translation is CASSGAAVRGEQYV.

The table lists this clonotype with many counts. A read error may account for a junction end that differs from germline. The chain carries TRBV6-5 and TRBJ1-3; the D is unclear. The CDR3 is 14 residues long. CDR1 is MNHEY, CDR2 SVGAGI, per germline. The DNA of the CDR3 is TGTGCCAGCAGTTACTCGGAGGGAACAAACGCCATATATTTT. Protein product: CASSYSEGTNAIYF.

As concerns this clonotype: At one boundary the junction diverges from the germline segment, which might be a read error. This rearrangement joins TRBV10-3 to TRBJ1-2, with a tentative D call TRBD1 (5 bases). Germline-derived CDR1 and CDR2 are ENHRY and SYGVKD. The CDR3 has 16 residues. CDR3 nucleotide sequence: TGTGCCAGCAGTTCCCTCACCGTTGGGACGGGCTATGGCTACACCTTC. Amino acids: CASSSLTVGTGYGYTF.

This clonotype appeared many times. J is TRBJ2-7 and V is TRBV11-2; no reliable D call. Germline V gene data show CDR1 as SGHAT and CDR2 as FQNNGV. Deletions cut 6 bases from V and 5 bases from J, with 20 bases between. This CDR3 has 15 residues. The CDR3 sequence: CASSYLRFVIDEQYF. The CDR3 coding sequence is TGTGCCAGCAGTTATCTCCGTTTTGTAATCGACGAGCAGTACTTC. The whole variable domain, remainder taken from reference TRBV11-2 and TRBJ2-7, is EAGVAQSPRYKIIEKRQSVAFWCNPISGHATLYWYQQILGQGPKLLIQFQNNGVVDDSQLPKDRFSAERLKGVDSTLKIQPAKLEDSAVYLCASSYLRFVIDEQYFGPGTRLTVT.

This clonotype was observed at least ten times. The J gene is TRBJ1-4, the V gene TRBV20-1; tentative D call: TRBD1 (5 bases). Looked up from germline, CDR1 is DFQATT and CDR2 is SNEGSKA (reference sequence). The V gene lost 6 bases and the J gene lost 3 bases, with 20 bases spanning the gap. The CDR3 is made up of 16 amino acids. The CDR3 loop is CSAEPPPGHANEKLFF. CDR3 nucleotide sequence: TGCAGTGCCGAGCCCCCCCCAGGACACGCTAATGAAAAACTGTTTTTT.

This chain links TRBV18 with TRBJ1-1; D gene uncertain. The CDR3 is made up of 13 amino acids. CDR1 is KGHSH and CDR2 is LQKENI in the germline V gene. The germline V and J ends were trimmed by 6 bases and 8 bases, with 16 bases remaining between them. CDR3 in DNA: TGTGCCAGCTCCCCTTACCCGTCACAGGAAGCTTTCTTT. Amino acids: CASSPYPSQEAFF.

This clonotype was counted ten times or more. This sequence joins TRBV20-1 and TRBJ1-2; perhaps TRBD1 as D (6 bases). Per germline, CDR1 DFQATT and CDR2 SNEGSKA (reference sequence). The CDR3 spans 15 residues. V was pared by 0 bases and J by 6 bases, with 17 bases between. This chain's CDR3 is CSARDLAGAADGYTF. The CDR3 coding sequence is TGCAGTGCTAGAGATCTGGCGGGGGCAGCGGATGGCTACACCTTC.